This T cell receptor (beta chain) is drawn from a study of molecular identifiers for immune sequencing clone quantification. CDR3 length: 15 amino acids. Germline trimming cut 5 bases from V and 8 bases from J; bases unmatched to any gene: 11. CDR1 is DFQATT, CDR2 SNEGSKA, per germline (reference sequence). This clonotype was seen ten or more times. Antigen: not known. MiXCR, applied by TCRdb to the PCR reads, yields one record per CDR3 protein. The data hold 62,000 or so distinct CDR3 sequences, with around 18% observed a single time. Study conclusions and caveats: Naive cells had under 1% of molecules in clones above 20 RNA copies, effectors over 97%. Jurkat TCR RNA spiked in from one cell (amid about 1 million naive cells) was reportedly detectable.

The sequenced material came from naive CD8+ T cells from blood, with Jurkat cell RNA spiked in. This sample's subset: FACS-sorted CD8+CD4-CCR7+CD45RA+ naive T cells. The source is a human donor in good health. Some libraries in this study had Jurkat cell RNA spiked in. The chain recombines TRBV20-1 with TRBJ2-1, with 11 bases fitting TRBD2. Here the CDR3 DNA reads TGCAGTGCTTCAAAACTAGCGGGAGTGATCGATGAGCAGTTCTTC. This gives the protein CSASKLAGVIDEQFF.